This T cell receptor beta chain was captured by sequencing in a study of T cells in Graves' hyperthyroidism and ophthalmopathy. Stability of Graves' hyperthyroidism was defined as absent ophthalmopathy progression within 18 months. Looked up from germline, CDR1 is ENHRY and CDR2 is SYGVKD. Germline trimming cut 2 bases from V and 3 bases from J; bases unmatched to any gene: 3. This CDR3 has 14 amino acids. Regarding this clonotype: Antigen specificity is unknown.

Amplification targeted TCR beta CDR3 regions from RNA transcripts. First-round RT-PCR with HTBI primers amplified the TCR CDR3 region. MiXCR, run by TCRdb on the multiplex PCR reads, gives a single entry per CDR3 protein. The sample has hundreds of thousands of distinct CDR3 sequences; 15% to 20% are singletons. Study observations and caveats: Blood also showed most of the thyroid clonotypes that were expanded above 0.001. Ophthalmopathy, which appeared later, was predicted by the model a median around 6.5 months before onset.

The source material was blood. The clonotype originates from a woman younger than 30 with Graves' hyperthyroidism. The genes are TRBV10-3 and TRBJ2-7, with TRBD2 matching 8 bases. The CDR3 loop is CAISETSGLYEQYF. In DNA, the CDR3 is TGTGCCATCAGTGAGACTAGCGGCCTCTACGAGCAGTACTTC.